Shown below are 28 T cell receptor beta chains from a single sample sequenced in a study of neurological immune-mediated disorders. TCRdb reprocessed the 5' RACE reads with MiXCR, giving one entry per CDR3 protein. The data show approximately 25,000 distinct CDR3 sequences, 20% to 25% seen once. The sequenced material came from PBMCs. The receptors stem from a woman in her sixties or seventies in good health.

This clonotype was observed many times. The chain combines TRBV20-1 with TRBJ2-1, with a possible D match to TRBD1 (5 bases). The germline V and J ends were trimmed by 3 bases and 9 bases, with 18 bases remaining between them. The germline CDR1 and CDR2 sequences are DFQATT and SNEGSKA (reference sequence). CDR3 length equals 14 residues. The CDR3 bases are TGCAGTGCTAGTAGGCAGGGTTGGCGCGGTGAGCAGTTCTTC. This encodes CSASRQGWRGEQFF.

This rearrangement joins TRBV5-1 to TRBJ1-5; D possibly corresponds to TRBD1 (6 bases). The CDR3 has 15 amino acids. Germline V lookup: CDR1 SGHRS, CDR2 YFSETQ. Deletions cut 4 bases from V and 4 bases from J, with 15 bases between. The CDR3 reads CASSPSGDKNQPQHF. DNA for the CDR3: TGCGCCAGCAGCCCGTCTGGGGACAAAAATCAGCCCCAGCATTTT.

The sample holds one count of this clonotype. It is likely a read error, because the conserved phenylalanine at the end of the CDR3 is missing. The CDR3 sequence is CASSFPGTDTQYC. The DNA for the CDR3 is TGTGCCAGCAGCTTTCCAGGCACAGATACGCAGTATTGT. The rearrangement joins TRBV5-5 to TRBJ2-3; D call uncertain. The CDR3 loop spans 13 amino acids. Trimming removed 2 bases at V and 1 base at J, with 5 bases between. Germline CDR1 and CDR2: SGHKS and YYEKEE (reference sequence).

The chain has TRBV12-3 or TRBV12-4 and TRBJ2-1; TRBD1 matches 10 bases. After removal of 4 bases from V and 6 bases from J, the junction contained 3 bases not matched to a gene. CDR3 length: 14 residues. The CDR3 DNA reads as TGTGCCAGCAGTTGGACAGGGGGAGGCAATGAGCAGTTCTTC. This codes for CASSWTGGGNEQFF.

V usage is TRBV13 and J usage is TRBJ2-7; 13 nucleotides align to TRBD2. The CDR3 totals 16 residues. V lost 0 bases to trimming and J lost 6 bases; unmatched junction nucleotides: 5. Germline V gene sequence: CDR1 PRHDT, CDR2 FYEKMQ (reference sequence). DNA of the CDR3: TGTGCCAGCAGCTTAGGGGGACTAGCGGGAATCCGCGAGCAGTACTTC. Amino acid sequence: CASSLGGLAGIREQYF.

This clonotype was observed at least ten times. The rearrangement joins TRBV7-8 to TRBJ2-1; no clear D gene. Trimming took off 1 base at V and 8 bases at J, with 6 bases between the two ends. The CDR3 consists of 12 residues. Germline CDR1 SGHVS, CDR2 FQNEAQ. The CDR3 is CASSLVQDEQFF. The CDR3 DNA is TGTGCCAGCAGCTTAGTCCAGGATGAGCAGTTCTTC.

This clonotype was counted at least ten times. The V gene is TRBV12-3 or TRBV12-4, the J gene TRBJ2-5, with TRBD2 identical over 8 bases. V shed 5 bases and J 2 bases; nucleotides not matched to a gene: 4. CDR3 length equals 14 residues. CDR3 sequence (DNA): TGTGCCAGCAGTGTTAGCGGGGCTCAAGAGACCCAGTACTTC. It is translated as CASSVSGAQETQYF.

The chain joins TRBV15 to TRBJ2-5, with a weak D call TRBD2 (6 bases). The CDR3 totals 14 residues. With 5 bases removed from V and 5 bases from J, the gap between germline ends came to 15 bases. The germline V gene has CDR1 LNHNV and CDR2 YYDKDF (reference sequence). The CDR3 DNA sequence: TGTGCCACCAGCCCCCGGACTATCGCGGAGACCCAGTACTTC. Encoded protein: CATSPRTIAETQYF.

In this sample, this clonotype turned up many times. The V call is TRBV28, the J call TRBJ2-7, with 8 nucleotides matching TRBD2. After removal of 2 bases from V and 6 bases from J, the junction contained 6 bases not matched to a gene. The CDR3 is 14 residues long. Germline loops: CDR1 MDHEN, CDR2 SYDVKM. CDR3 sequence: CASSLTGGPVEQYF. The CDR3 DNA follows: TGTGCCAGCAGTTTAACGGGAGGGCCTGTCGAGCAGTACTTC.

This clonotype occurred many times. The J gene is TRBJ1-2, the V gene TRBV7-2; D might be TRBD1 (5 bases). Trimming removed 5 bases at V and 8 bases at J, with 21 bases between. The CDR3 has 15 residues. From germline, CDR1 is SGHTA and CDR2 FQGNSA. The CDR3 region has the DNA TGTGCCAGCAGCACTGCAGGGTACATGGGTACGGGCTACACCTTC. This sequence encodes CASSTAGYMGTGYTF.

This clonotype was recorded many times. V is TRBV10-3 and J is TRBJ2-1; 8 positions match TRBD2. Germline V gene data show CDR1 as ENHRY and CDR2 as SYGVKD. V shed 7 bases and J 4 bases; nucleotides not matched to a gene: 6. The CDR3 is made up of 14 amino acids. The CDR3 region is CAITGGGLYNEQFF. CDR3 coding DNA: TGTGCCATCACAGGCGGGGGGTTATACAATGAGCAGTTCTTC.

Concerning this clonotype: The junction departs from germline at one end; a sequencing error may be responsible. V gene TRBV5-6 combines with J gene TRBJ1-5; 7 nucleotides align to TRBD1. The J call may be wrong; the DNA end is better matched by TRBJ2-3. From germline, CDR1 is SGHDT and CDR2 YYEEEE. The length of the CDR3 is 15 residues. The CDR3 protein is CASGLADRDNQPQYF. DNA for the CDR3: TGTGCCAGCGGCTTGGCCGACAGGGACAATCAGCCCCAGTATTTT.

At least ten counts were recorded for this clonotype. The V call is TRBV7-6, the J call TRBJ2-3, with D possibly TRBD1 on 5 matching bases. Trimming left V 2 bases short and J 5 bases short, with 8 bases between. There are 13 residues in the CDR3. The germline V gene encodes CDR1 SGHVS and CDR2 FNYEAQ. In nucleotides, the CDR3 is TGTGCCAGCAGCTTAAGGGGCGAAGATACGCAGTATTTT. Its translation is CASSLRGEDTQYF.

This clonotype has a count of ten or more. V usage is TRBV20-1 and J usage is TRBJ1-1; 7 bases align to TRBD1. The CDR3 length is 13 residues. The V segment lost 5 bases and the J segment 4 bases; nucleotides outside the gene matches: 7. The germline gives CDR1 DFQATT, CDR2 SNEGSKA (reference sequence). This CDR3 reads CSAGTGARTEAFF. In nucleotides, the CDR3 is TGCAGTGCTGGCACAGGGGCTCGCACTGAAGCTTTCTTT.

This clonotype was observed a few times. This rearrangement joins TRBV6-1 to TRBJ2-5; D possibly corresponds to TRBD2 (6 bases). Germline loops: CDR1 MNHNS, CDR2 SASEGT. The CDR3 runs 14 residues. Trimming pared 11 bases from V and 1 base from J, leaving 17 bases between. CDR3 amino acids: CAGQMGEAQETQYF. In DNA form, the CDR3 reads TGTGCCGGACAAATGGGGGAGGCCCAAGAGACCCAGTACTTC.

This clonotype was detected many times. The chain joins TRBV7-2 to TRBJ2-7; TRBD1 agrees at 7 bases. The CDR3 consists of 18 residues. Trimming removed 1 base from V and 0 bases from J; junction bases left unmatched: 12. Germline assignment: CDR1 SGHTA and CDR2 FQGNSA. The CDR3 spells CASSLGWGQTVSSYEQYF. The CDR3 DNA reads TGTGCCAGCAGCTTAGGCTGGGGACAGACCGTGAGCTCCTACGAGCAGTACTTC.

This clonotype was recorded at least ten times. The chain couples TRBV28 to TRBJ1-4, with D perhaps TRBD1 (6 bases). Germline V gene data show CDR1 as MDHEN and CDR2 as SYDVKM. V shed 7 bases and J shed 10 bases, with 16 bases lying between them. This CDR3 is 13 amino acids long. CDR3 DNA: TGTGCCAGCAAGGACAGAATCTCCGGAAAACTGTTTTTT. Translation gives CASKDRISGKLFF.

The chain carries TRBV10-3 and TRBJ2-3, with TRBD2 identical over 11 bases. Germline CDR1 is ENHRY and CDR2 is SYGVKD. Trimming at V came to 2 bases and at J to 3 bases, leaving 1 base not matched to a gene. The CDR3 consists of 15 residues. The CDR3: CAISEASGRTDTQYF. The CDR3 DNA reads TGTGCCATCAGTGAGGCTAGCGGGAGGACAGATACGCAGTATTTT.

The rearrangement joins TRBV15 to TRBJ1-5, with D possibly TRBD1 on 5 matching bases. From germline, CDR1 is LNHNV and CDR2 YYDKDF (reference sequence). CDR3 length: 15 residues. Trimming shortened V by 4 bases and J by 5 bases, and 15 bases separated the two germline ends. CDR3 sequence: CATSIDRGNHQPQHF. CDR3 DNA sequence: TGTGCCACCAGCATAGACCGGGGGAACCATCAGCCCCAGCATTTT.

This clonotype was observed a handful of times. This chain uses TRBV10-3 with TRBJ2-5; 9 positions agree with TRBD1. CDR1 and CDR2 (germline): ENHRY, SYGVKD. The CDR3 consists of 16 residues. V was pared by 1 base and J by 5 bases, with 8 bases of the junction left unmatched. The chain's CDR3 is CAISELGTGKSETQYF. CDR3 nucleotides: TGTGCCATCAGTGAGTTGGGGACAGGGAAGAGTGAGACCCAGTACTTC.

This clonotype was recorded at least ten times. The rearrangement uses TRBV5-1 and TRBJ1-1, with unresolved D. The CDR3 extends over 14 amino acids. CDR1 is SGHRS and CDR2 is YFSETQ in the germline V gene. Between the trimmed V and J ends, which lost 0 bases and 4 bases, there was a span of 10 bases. The CDR3 nucleotides read TGCGCCAGCAGCTTGGGACAAATGGGCACTGAAGCTTTCTTT. It encodes CASSLGQMGTEAFF.

This chain uses TRBV5-6 with TRBJ2-5; D call uncertain. Deletions cut 5 bases from V and 1 base from J, with 12 bases between. The CDR3 spans 14 residues. Germline V CDR1 and CDR2: SGHDT, YYEEEE. The CDR3 DNA follows: TGTGCCAGCAGTTGGATAAGCAGCCAAGAGACCCAGTACTTC. Residues: CASSWISSQETQYF.

The rearrangement joins TRBV12-3 or TRBV12-4 to TRBJ2-2; D perhaps matches TRBD2 (6 bases). Trimming pared 2 bases from V and 6 bases from J, leaving 7 bases between. This CDR3 contains 13 residues. CDR3 sequence: CASSLSGAGELFF. The CDR3 bases are TGTGCCAGCAGTTTATCGGGGGCCGGGGAGCTGTTTTTT.

At least ten counts were recorded for this clonotype. The chain carries TRBV5-1 and TRBJ1-2; D possibly corresponds to TRBD1 (5 bases). This CDR3 comprises 14 residues. V was clipped by 0 bases and J by 7 bases, with 13 bases between them. Germline V lookup: CDR1 SGHRS, CDR2 YFSETQ. The CDR3 sequence is CASSLGLGVGGYTF. The CDR3 nucleotides are TGCGCCAGCAGCTTGGGGTTAGGGGTCGGTGGCTACACCTTC.

This clonotype was recorded many times. The chain combines TRBV5-5 with TRBJ1-1, with a weak D call TRBD1 (6 bases). This CDR3 is built from 13 residues. The V gene's germline CDR1 is SGHKS and CDR2 YYEKEE (reference sequence). V was trimmed by 5 bases and J by 1 base, leaving 9 bases between them. The CDR3 nucleotides read TGTGCCAGCAGTTCACAGGGGAACACTGAAGCTTTCTTT. Amino acid sequence: CASSSQGNTEAFF.

This clonotype was counted at least ten times. The chain employs TRBV3-1 and TRBJ2-5, with 7 bases lining up with TRBD1. V shed 1 base and J 5 bases; nucleotides not matched to a gene: 7. This CDR3 comprises 15 residues. Germline CDR1 is LGHDT and CDR2 is YNNKEL (reference sequence). The CDR3 bases are TGTGCCAGCAGCCAAGTACAGGGGTTCGAGGAGACCCAGTACTTC. It specifies CASSQVQGFEETQYF.

Within the sample, this clonotype is medium-sized (0.01 to 0.1%). The rearrangement uses TRBV20-1 and TRBJ1-1, with a weak D call TRBD1 (6 bases). Trimming cost V 3 bases and J 0 bases, with 11 bases left between them. From germline, CDR1 is DFQATT and CDR2 SNEGSKA (reference sequence). The CDR3 spans 14 residues. CDR3 loop: CSASRGIMNTEAFF. The CDR3 bases are TGCAGTGCTAGTAGGGGGATCATGAACACTGAAGCTTTCTTT.

The table lists this clonotype with many counts. The DNA for the CDR3 is TGCGCCAGCAGCTTGGTACAGTGGGGCACAGATACGCAGTATTTT. It encodes CASSLVQWGTDTQYF. The chain employs TRBV5-1 and TRBJ2-3; D remains unclear. The CDR3 has 15 residues. The V end was cut by 0 bases, the J end by 1 base, with 9 bases between. Germline V CDR1 and CDR2: SGHRS, YFSETQ.